This T cell receptor beta chain came from a study of shared clonotypes between healthy human individuals (dated by TCRdb to 2018 to 2020). Background for the entire study: The cohort comprised two women and a few men aged 18 to 49 years. For each donor, CD4 naive and CD4 memory were each given three plates, CD8 naive was given two plates, and CD8 memory was given one plate. To estimate repertoire size and how much clonotypes are shared between individuals, the study performed deep sequencing of blood TCR repertoires from roughly five healthy adults. To increase sequencing depth and limit assay-specific biases, TCR repertoire library preparation and sequencing were carried out by different laboratories using diverse techniques. Per donor, leukapheresis produced somewhere between about 0.9 and 9.5 billion PBMCs. The paper as a whole reports these results and caveats: Naive subsets generally had larger estimated clonotype richness than memory subsets. Compared with non-shared clonotypes, the clonotypes found in all four sorted-subset donors had higher generation probabilities. Only blood was sampled, and tissue TCR repertoires likely differ from those in blood. Across a few donors, around 5.4% of naive CD4, roughly 3.5% of naive CD8, about 2% of memory CD4, and approximately 0.4% of memory CD8 clonotypes were shared. Incomplete sequencing was indicated by rarefaction of sorted-subset datasets, despite the large sequencing depth. Based on pairwise subsampling, the degree of clonotype sharing among donors was expected to be affected by sequencing depth. The small number of donors limited the genetic and exposure-history diversity represented.

Donors were healthy HIV-negative adults with no recently reported acute infections or vaccinations. Every donor was a Caucasian adult living in Nashville, Tennessee, USA. Magnetic negative selection was used to enrich CD4+ T cells, after which naive cells were positively selected on CD45RA and the negative fraction became the memory subset. Blood was collected by leukapheresis, and PBMCs were isolated by Ficoll-Histopaque density gradient centrifugation and then cryopreserved in liquid nitrogen vapor phase. Purity and quantity of every magnetically sorted T cell population were checked by analytical flow cytometry. Genomic DNA was isolated from every sorted fraction and measured by UV absorbance on a Nanodrop 2000c. Using the deep immunoSEQ assay, TCR CDR3 regions were amplified from genomic DNA by multiplex PCR. Genomic DNA extracted from each cell subset was distributed evenly over all wells of several immunoSEQ 96-well plates, and each plate served as one replicate. For sorted subsets, roughly 200 ng of genomic DNA, equivalent to 30,000 or so T cell genomes, went into each replicate PCR. Purified libraries were measured with a Qubit 3.0 fluorometer, size-checked on a Bioanalyzer 2100, and measured again with the KAPA Library Quantification kit. Every immunoSEQ 96-well plate was sequenced on a dedicated single-read 150-cycle Illumina NextSeq 550 flow cell. As for the authors' bioinformatics: Because only junctional sequences without quality scores were contained in the immunoSEQ output, filtering matching that applied to full-length reads could not be performed. To assign V/J genes and CDR3, sequences were annotated using PyIR, a Python wrapper for IgBLAST v1.9, with IMGT germline references. Reads with weak V/J assignments (E-value above 1e-6), missing CDR3, stop codons, out-of-frame junctions, or ambiguous translated residues were removed. V3J clonotypes were defined as sequences sharing an identical inferred V gene, J gene, and CDR3 amino acid sequence. The percentage overlap between two repertoires was calculated by dividing the number of shared unique clonotypes by the size of the smaller repertoire. Repertoire richness was assessed with RTK rarefaction, the Chao1 estimator, and Recon v2.1 estimates of unobserved clonotypes. For all TCRbeta clonotypes obtained by the gDNA method from four donors, generation probabilities were computed with OLGA. Drawn from immuneACCESS, this table holds only the in-frame rearrangements with V and J called that TCRdb kept. Clones are partly lost; checked studies trace under half to an unresolved V gene and leave the rest unexplained. V, J and clone size are taken as reported in that table, and D and trimming were inferred from the DNA itself. The sample includes 950,000 to 1,200,000 clones, with around three quarters observed a single time. The ten most abundant clones make up 0.85% to 1% of the sample.

This clone was seen a few times. This receptor's antigen is unknown. No per-base quality is available; no much larger clone lies one base away. The sequenced sample was memory CD4+ T cells from PBMCs. The cell subset or site label corresponds to: CD45RA-negative fraction. The source is a man aged 18 to 30 in good health. Some clones in this sample may be carry-over from other donors' samples.

In nucleotides, the sequence is TGTGCCAGCAGCCCCGCGAGCGGGAGGCTCACAGATACGCAGTATTTT. The resulting protein is CASSPASGRLTDTQYF. The rearrangement joined TRBV7-2 to TRBJ2-3; TRBD2 fits 9 bases in the junction. From the cysteine up to the phenylalanine, the CDR3 has a length of 16 residues. Only the CDR3 portion is preserved as DNA: 48 bases, with reading frame beginning at the first base. Compared with germline, V lacks 5 bases and J lacks 2 bases; bases without a gene match: 8. Sequences SGHTA (CDR1) and FQGNSA (CDR2) are obtained from the germline V gene.